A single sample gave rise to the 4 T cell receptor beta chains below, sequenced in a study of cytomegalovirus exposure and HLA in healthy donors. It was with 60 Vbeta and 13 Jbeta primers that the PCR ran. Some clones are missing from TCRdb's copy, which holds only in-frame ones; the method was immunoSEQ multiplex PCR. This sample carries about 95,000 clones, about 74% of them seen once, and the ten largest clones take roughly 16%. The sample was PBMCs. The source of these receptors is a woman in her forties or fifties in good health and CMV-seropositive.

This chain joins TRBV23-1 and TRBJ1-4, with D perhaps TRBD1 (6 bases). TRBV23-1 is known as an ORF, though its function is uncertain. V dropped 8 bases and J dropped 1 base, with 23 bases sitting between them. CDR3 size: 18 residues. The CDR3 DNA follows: TGCGCCAGCCTCCACCGAGGGGGGGCAGAGAAAACTAATGAAAAACTGTTTTTT. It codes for CASLHRGGAEKTNEKLFF.

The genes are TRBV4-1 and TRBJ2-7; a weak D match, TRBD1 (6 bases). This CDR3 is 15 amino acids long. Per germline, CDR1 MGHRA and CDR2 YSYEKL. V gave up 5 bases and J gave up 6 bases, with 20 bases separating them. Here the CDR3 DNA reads TGCGCCAGCAGCAAAAGGGTCCGGGAAGGGGGCGAGCAGTACTTC. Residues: CASSKRVREGGEQYF.

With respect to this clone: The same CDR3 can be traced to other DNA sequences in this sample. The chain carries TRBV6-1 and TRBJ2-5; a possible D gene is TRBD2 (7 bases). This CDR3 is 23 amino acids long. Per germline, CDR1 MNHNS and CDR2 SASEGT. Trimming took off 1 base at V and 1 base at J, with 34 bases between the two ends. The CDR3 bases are TGTGCCAGCAGTGAAGTCTCGTGGGGGGAGCTCCTAGCGGAGAGGGGGATCCAAGAGACCCAGTACTTC. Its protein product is CASSEVSWGELLAERGIQETQYF.

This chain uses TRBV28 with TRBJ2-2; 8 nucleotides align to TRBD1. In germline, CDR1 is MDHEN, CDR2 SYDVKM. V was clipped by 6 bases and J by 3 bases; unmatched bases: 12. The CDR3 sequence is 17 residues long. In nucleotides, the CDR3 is TGTGCCAGCAGGGGGGACAGGCTCCCTGGAGACACCGGGGAGCTGTTTTTT. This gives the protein CASRGDRLPGDTGELFF.